The 18 T cell receptor beta chains below all came from one sample that was sequenced in a study of response to subunit inactivated influenza vaccine. Via MiXCR, TCRdb re-called the RT-PCR reads, giving one row per CDR3 protein. The sample consists of about half a million distinct CDR3 sequences, approximately 11% of them appearing once. This material consisted of PBMCs from blood, taken 45 days after vaccination. Receptors were obtained from a man aged 50-59 years who received an inactivated influenza vaccine.

In this sample, this clonotype turned up a few times. The genes are TRBV5-1 and TRBJ2-5; 9 bases map to TRBD1. The V segment lost 4 bases and the J segment 5 bases; nucleotides outside the gene matches: 12. This CDR3 spans 16 amino acids. CDR1 and CDR2 (germline): SGHRS, YFSETQ. CDR3 protein: CASSPIGTGHRETQYF. The CDR3 nucleotides are TGCGCCAGCAGCCCTATCGGGACAGGGCATAGGGAGACCCAGTACTTC.

This clonotype was counted many times. V and J are TRBV10-3 and TRBJ2-3; no clear D gene. The germline V and J ends were trimmed by 8 bases and 6 bases, with 9 bases remaining between them. CDR1 and CDR2 (germline): ENHRY, SYGVKD. The CDR3 totals 11 residues. The CDR3: CAIQNRDTQYF. The CDR3, as DNA: TGTGCCATCCAGAACCGGGATACGCAGTATTTT.

V usage is TRBV15 and J usage is TRBJ2-3; no reliable D call. Looked up from germline, CDR1 is LNHNV and CDR2 is YYDKDF (reference sequence). Trimming stripped 0 bases from V and 0 bases from J, with 4 bases between. CDR3 length equals 14 residues. The CDR3 protein is CATSRDSSTDTQYF. The CDR3, as DNA: TGTGCCACCAGCAGAGATTCAAGCACAGATACGCAGTATTTT.

This clonotype was observed a handful of times. The V call is TRBV24-1, the J call TRBJ2-3; D not certain. The germline CDR1 and CDR2 sequences are KGHDR and SFDVKD. CDR3 length: 13 residues. V lost 3 bases and J 2 bases, leaving 5 bases between the germline ends. For the CDR3, the DNA is TGTGCCACCAGTGATCCTCACACAGATACGCAGTATTTT. Protein: CATSDPHTDTQYF.

This clonotype has ten or more counts. The CDR3 loop is CASSEGDRGTDTQYF. CDR3 nucleotides: TGTGCCAGCAGTGAGGGAGACAGGGGGACAGATACGCAGTATTTT. The chain links TRBV2 to TRBJ2-3, with TRBD1 matching 9 bases. The V gene's germline CDR1 is SNHLY and CDR2 FYNNEI. The CDR3 spans 15 residues. V dropped 3 bases and J dropped 3; count of bases not matched to a gene: 4. Full variable domain (rest looked up from reference TRBV2 and TRBJ2-3): EPEVTQTPSHQVTQMGQEVILRCVPISNHLYFYWYRQILGQKVEFLVSFYNNEISEKSEIFDDQFSVERPDGSNFTLKIRSTKLEDSAMYFCASSEGDRGTDTQYFGPGTRLTVL.

This clonotype came up many times. The gene calls are TRBV4-3 and TRBJ1-2, with 7 bases aligning to TRBD1. Germline CDR1 LGHNA, CDR2 YSLEER. Trimming took 2 bases from V and 4 from J; bases not matched to a gene: 7. The CDR3 runs 15 residues. In DNA, the CDR3 is TGCGCCAGCAGCCAAACCGACAGGGCAGGCTATGGCTACACCTTC. This codes for CASSQTDRAGYGYTF.

This chain connects TRBV28 to TRBJ2-4; 13 nucleotides align to TRBD2. The CDR3 contains 18 residues. V lost 5 bases, J lost 3 bases, and 10 bases stayed unmatched. Germline CDR1 is MDHEN and CDR2 is SYDVKM. Here the CDR3 reads CASSRGLAGTVLKNIQYF. The CDR3 region has the DNA TGTGCCAGCAGTCGGGGACTAGCGGGAACTGTTCTCAAAAACATTCAGTACTTC.

The CDR3 protein is CASSPWTGGGHDTQYF. CDR3 coding DNA: TGTGCCAGCAGCCCCTGGACAGGAGGGGGCCACGATACGCAGTATTTT. The rearrangement joins TRBV6-1 to TRBJ2-3; possibly TRBD1 for D (7 bases). The length of the CDR3 is 16 residues. Germline lookup yields CDR1 MNHNS and CDR2 SASEGT. Trimming shortened V by 6 bases and J by 6 bases, and 22 bases separated the two germline ends.

This clonotype occurred a few times. The J gene is TRBJ2-3, the V gene TRBV4-3; 12 bases line up with TRBD2. CDR1 and CDR2 from the germline V gene are LGHNA and YSLEER. The V gene end was trimmed by 2 bases and the J gene end by 4 bases; junction bases not matched to a gene: 7. This CDR3 spans 17 amino acids. CDR3 sequence reads: CASSQMTSGSPADTQYF. The CDR3 nucleotides read TGCGCCAGCAGCCAAATGACTAGCGGGAGCCCCGCAGATACGCAGTATTTT.

This clonotype was seen many times. The CDR3 DNA follows: TGTGCCAGCAGTGAACCCGGGACCAAGGCAGATACGCAGTATTTT. Translation gives CASSEPGTKADTQYF. The J gene is TRBJ2-3, the V gene TRBV25-1; possibly TRBD1 or TRBD2 for D (5 bases each). Trimming took 2 bases from V and 4 from J, leaving 13 bases between them. This CDR3 comprises 15 residues. Germline V lookup: CDR1 MGHDK, CDR2 SYGVNS. Full variable domain (rest looked up from reference TRBV25-1 and TRBJ2-3): EADIYQTPRYLVIGTGKKITLECSQTMGHDKMYWYQQDPGMELHLIHYSYGVNSTEKGDLSSESTVSRIRTEHFPLTLESARPSHTSQYLCASSEPGTKADTQYFGPGTRLTVL.

This clonotype was counted a few times. The rearrangement uses TRBV6-2 or TRBV6-3 and TRBJ2-3, with 10 bases identical to TRBD1. Trimming took 0 bases from V and 5 from J; bases not matched to a gene: 5. The CDR3 totals 16 residues. The V gene's germline CDR1 is MNHEY and CDR2 SVGEGT. The CDR3 bases are TGTGCCAGCAGTTACTCCGGGACAGGGGACGAAGATACGCAGTATTTT. Its protein product is CASSYSGTGDEDTQYF.

This clonotype was observed a handful of times. For the CDR3, the DNA is TGTGCCAGCAGTCGAGACAGGCGGGACTACACCTTC. Its protein is CASSRDRRDYTF. The chain couples TRBV5-6 to TRBJ1-2; D might be TRBD1 (6 bases). CDR1 is SGHDT, CDR2 YYEEEE, per germline. CDR3 length equals 12 residues. V shed 5 bases and J shed 10 bases, with 15 bases lying between them.

The chain links TRBV12-3 or TRBV12-4 to TRBJ1-6, with 7 bases matching TRBD1. The CDR3 runs to 13 residues. V lost 5 bases to trimming and J lost 14 bases; unmatched junction nucleotides: 9. The CDR3 protein is CASSRTQGSTLHF. CDR3 in DNA: TGTGCCAGCAGTCGGACACAGGGGTCAACCCTCCACTTT.

This sequence joins TRBV4-3 and TRBJ2-1, with 9 bases aligning to TRBD2. The CDR3 is 19 residues long. V shed 2 bases, J shed 0 bases, and the junction held 11 bases outside the gene matches. CDR1 and CDR2 from the germline V gene are LGHNA and YSLEER. The CDR3 bases are TGCGCCAGCAGCCAACGGGGGGGACTAGCTTTCCTCTCCTACAATGAGCAGTTCTTC. It translates to CASSQRGGLAFLSYNEQFF.

This clonotype has at least ten counts. The rearrangement links TRBV4-3 to TRBJ2-7; D gene ambiguous. CDR1 and CDR2 from the germline V gene are LGHNA and YSLEER. The V gene lost 0 bases and the J gene lost 4 bases, with 7 bases spanning the gap. The CDR3 is 13 residues long. CDR3 region: CASSQDLGYEQYF. As DNA, the CDR3 is TGCGCCAGCAGCCAAGATTTGGGTTACGAGCAGTACTTC.

This clonotype was counted ten times or more. The V call is TRBV12-3 or TRBV12-4, the J call TRBJ1-3, with D possibly TRBD1 on 6 matching bases. The CDR3 spans 13 residues. Between the trimmed V and J ends, which lost 9 bases and 0 bases, there was a span of 9 bases. CDR3 loop: CASRTVSGNTIYF. CDR3 nucleotide sequence: TGTGCCAGTAGGACAGTCTCTGGAAACACCATATATTTT.

This clonotype showed up just a few times. The chain carries TRBV7-9 and TRBJ2-1; D not resolved. CDR1 SEHNR and CDR2 FQNEAQ come from the germline V gene (reference sequence). This CDR3 has 13 amino acids. The V end lost 4 bases, the J end lost 8 bases, and 12 bases lay between the germline ends. The CDR3: CASSSLDWDEQFF. The CDR3 nucleotides read TGTGCCAGCAGCTCACTTGACTGGGATGAGCAGTTCTTC.

This clonotype has at least ten counts. The DNA of the CDR3 is TGTGCCAGCAGCCAAGACAGAAACTATGGCTACACCTTC. It encodes CASSQDRNYGYTF. V and J are TRBV7-9 and TRBJ1-2; D is perhaps TRBD1 (5 bases). With 5 bases removed from V and 2 bases from J, the gap between germline ends came to 9 bases. The germline CDR1 and CDR2 sequences are SEHNR and FQNEAQ (reference sequence). The CDR3 sequence is 13 residues long.